Listed here are 10 T cell receptor beta chains from one sample, sequenced in a study of T cell responses to AZD1222 COVID-19 vaccine. Some clones are missing from TCRdb's copy, which holds only in-frame ones; the method was immunoSEQ multiplex PCR. The table has 140,000 or so clones, about 92% seen once. The sequenced sample was peripheral blood, obtained after recovery from COVID-19. Receptors originate from an adult who had recovered from COVID-19.

The CDR3 DNA sequence: TGTGCCAGCAGCCAAGAAGACGCCCTGGCGGGCGGAGAGACCCAGTACTTC. Amino acid sequence: CASSQEDALAGGETQYF. The genes are TRBV3-1 (or the pseudogene TRBV3-2) and TRBJ2-5; D is perhaps TRBD2 (5 bases). The germline CDR1 and CDR2 sequences are LGHDT and YNNKEL (reference sequence). Trimming shortened V by 0 bases and J by 4 bases, and 18 bases separated the two germline ends. The CDR3 covers 17 residues.

This clone was detected once. The chain has TRBV27 and TRBJ2-3; 12 nucleotides align to TRBD2. The CDR3 totals 16 residues. Germline V gene data show CDR1 as MNHEY and CDR2 as SMNVEV (reference sequence). The V and J ends lost 2 bases and 4 bases, in that order; junction bases with no gene match: 4. DNA of the CDR3: TGTGCCAGCAGTTTAACGGCTAGCGGGAGGGCAGATACGCAGTATTTT. Translated: CASSLTASGRADTQYF.

The count of this clone is one. The V and J genes are TRBV7-3 and TRBJ2-1; D unclear. The germline gives CDR1 SGHTA, CDR2 FQGTGA. Deletions cut 0 bases from V and 5 bases from J, with 8 bases between. The CDR3 is 14 amino acids. The CDR3 DNA follows: TGTGCCAGCAGCTTAACCGGCAGCAACAATGAGCAGTTCTTC. Translation gives CASSLTGSNNEQFF.

The CDR3 coding sequence is TGTGCCAGCAGCGTAGGGGGCTTTGGCGGGACCACGGCAAACACCGGGGAGCTGTTTTTT. This gives the protein CASSVGGFGGTTANTGELFF. The chain uses TRBV9 and TRBJ2-2; weak D call: TRBD2 (6 bases). V lost 0 bases to trimming and J lost 2 bases, with 23 bases between them. Germline CDR1 and CDR2: SGDLS and YYNGEE. CDR3 length: 20 residues.

This chain joins TRBV19 and TRBJ1-1; 9 positions match TRBD1. Germline V gives CDR1 LNHDA, CDR2 SQIVND (reference sequence). With V trimmed by 3 bases and J by 6 bases, 11 bases remained unmatched. CDR3 size: 16 residues. The CDR3 bases are TGTGCCAGTAGTATGGGACAGGGCTTCGTCAGGCCTGAAGCTTTCTTT. It is translated as CASSMGQGFVRPEAFF.

The rearrangement uses TRBV3-1 (or the pseudogene TRBV3-2) and TRBJ2-1; possibly TRBD1 or TRBD2 for D (6 bases each). This CDR3 is 13 amino acids long. V lost 1 base and J lost 15, with 16 bases in between. Germline CDR1 is LGHDT and CDR2 is YNNKEL (reference sequence). In DNA, the CDR3 is TGTGCCAGCAGCCAAGGCCGCCTTGGGGGGCCGTTCTTC. Protein: CASSQGRLGGPFF.

The rearrangement uses TRBV6-5 and TRBJ1-5; D not resolved. Germline V CDR1 and CDR2: MNHEY, SVGAGI. V dropped 8 bases and J dropped 1 base, with 6 bases sitting between them. This CDR3 comprises 12 residues. The DNA for the CDR3 is TGTGCCAGCGGACGGAGCAATCAGCCCCAGCATTTT. This codes for CASGRSNQPQHF.

The chain is built from TRBV7-9 and TRBJ2-5, with D perhaps matching TRBD1 or TRBD2 (7 bases each). The V and J ends lost 0 bases and 5 bases respectively, with 19 bases between them. The CDR3 length is 17 residues. The germline CDR1 and CDR2 sequences are SEHNR and FQNEAQ (reference sequence). CDR3 loop: CASSLARGQGERETQYF. As DNA, the CDR3 is TGTGCCAGCAGCTTAGCGCGGGGGCAGGGGGAGAGGGAGACCCAGTACTTC.

This chain uses TRBV27 with TRBJ2-7; D gene unclear. The ends were cut back, 0 bases at V and 1 base at J, with 13 bases in the middle. In germline, CDR1 is MNHEY, CDR2 SMNVEV (reference sequence). This CDR3 has 16 residues. CDR3 loop: CASSLSWARGSYEQYF. The DNA for the CDR3 is TGTGCCAGCAGTTTATCGTGGGCACGCGGTTCCTACGAGCAGTACTTC.

The chain employs TRBV10-3 and TRBJ2-2; the match to TRBD1 covers 7 bases. V lost 8 bases and J lost 5; bases outside the gene matches: 8. The CDR3 consists of 14 residues. The germline CDR1 and CDR2 sequences are ENHRY and SYGVKD. The chain's CDR3 is CAISSGGKTGELFF. The CDR3 nucleotides are TGTGCCATCTCGTCAGGGGGAAAGACCGGGGAGCTGTTTTTT.